Following are 27 T cell receptor beta chains from one sample sequenced in a study of blood T cells in healthy people across ages. A second PCR, run for about 6 to 12 cycles, used a sample-barcoded 5' primer plus a J-beta primer mix. TCRdb recomputed calls from the 5' RACE reads with MiXCR, one row per CDR3 protein. This table has some 860,000 distinct CDR3 sequences, around three fifths appearing once. Sequenced: blood. The receptors here all came from a man in his forties in good health.

The CDR3 is CASSLVGQGPTNYGYTF. CDR3 nucleotides: TGTGCCAGCTCACTCGTCGGGCAGGGGCCCACTAACTATGGCTACACCTTC. This sequence joins TRBV18 and TRBJ1-2, with D perhaps matching TRBD1 (6 bases). V gave up 4 bases and J gave up 0 bases, with 18 bases separating them. CDR3 size: 17 residues. Germline V gene data show CDR1 as KGHSH and CDR2 as LQKENI.

This chain joins TRBV20-1 and TRBJ2-1; weak D call: TRBD2 (7 bases). This CDR3 contains 14 residues. V lost 5 bases and J 6 bases, leaving 17 bases between the germline ends. Germline-derived CDR1 and CDR2 are DFQATT and SNEGSKA (reference sequence). The CDR3 DNA is TGCAGTGCTGAAATCGGGGGGCAGAGCAATGAGCAGTTCTTC. This gives the protein CSAEIGGQSNEQFF.

This chain uses TRBV7-2 with TRBJ2-7; the match to TRBD2 covers 7 bases. This CDR3 is built from 16 residues. V was pared by 4 bases and J by 0 bases, with 9 bases of the junction left unmatched. Germline CDR1 SGHTA, CDR2 FQGNSA. The CDR3 DNA sequence: TGTGCCAGCAGCTGGGGGGGGGTGTTCAGCTCCTACGAGCAGTACTTC. This gives the protein CASSWGGVFSSYEQYF.

About this clonotype itself: It may be a read error: a sequence one base away is much more abundant. The chain employs TRBV10-3 and TRBJ2-7, with D possibly matching TRBD1 (6 bases). The CDR3 covers 14 residues. CDR1 ENHRY and CDR2 SYGVKD come from the germline V gene. The V end was cut by 10 bases, the J end by 6 bases, with 22 bases between. The CDR3: CATEGTKGTREQYF. In nucleotides, the CDR3 is TGTGCCACCGAGGGGACCAAGGGGACACGCGAGCAGTACTTC.

This chain connects TRBV4-2 to TRBJ2-7, with 8 positions matching TRBD2. Trimming took 0 bases from V and 4 from J; bases not matched to a gene: 20. CDR3 length: 20 amino acids. The germline CDR1 and CDR2 sequences are LGHNA and YNFKEQ. The CDR3 region is CASSQDLAGTSTSSRYEQYF. The CDR3 DNA reads as TGTGCCAGCAGCCAAGATCTAGCCGGGACTAGTACATCCAGCCGTTACGAGCAGTACTTC.

This clonotype was found a few times. V and J are TRBV28 and TRBJ2-3; maybe TRBD2 (6 bases). The germline V and J ends were trimmed by 5 bases and 6 bases, with 15 bases remaining between them. CDR3 length equals 14 residues. Germline V gives CDR1 MDHEN, CDR2 SYDVKM. This CDR3 is CASSPSGGLDTQYF. CDR3 sequence (DNA): TGTGCCAGCAGTCCTTCTGGGGGGTTGGATACGCAGTATTTT.

The V gene is TRBV7-7, the J gene TRBJ2-7; the D gene is possibly TRBD2 (5 bases). Per the germline V gene, CDR1 is SSHAT and CDR2 is FNYEAQ (reference sequence). CDR3 length: 15 amino acids. Written as DNA, the CDR3 is TGTGCTAGCTCATTGGAGGAGACATCCCCTTACGAGCAGTACTTC. It specifies CASSLEETSPYEQYF.

The rearrangement joins TRBV5-1 to TRBJ1-4, with 9 positions matching TRBD1. Germline lookup yields CDR1 SGHRS and CDR2 YFSETQ. The CDR3 extends over 15 amino acids. V dropped 4 bases and J dropped 8; count of bases not matched to a gene: 9. The CDR3 nucleotides are TGCGCCAGCAGCGAACTACAGGGGGCGAGGGAAAAACTGTTTTTT. It is translated as CASSELQGAREKLFF.

This clonotype has a handful of counts. The V and J genes are TRBV10-3 and TRBJ2-5, with 7 bases identical to TRBD2. This CDR3 has 16 residues. V trimming: 0 bases; J trimming: 5 bases; junction bases outside the gene matches: 9. In germline, CDR1 is ENHRY, CDR2 SYGVKD. CDR3 sequence (DNA): TGTGCCATCAGTGAGTCGGGGCGGGAGCTCGGTGAGACCCAGTACTTC. Amino acid sequence: CAISESGRELGETQYF.

This clonotype was seen a handful of times. This chain uses TRBV7-2 with TRBJ2-7; 7 positions agree with TRBD1. CDR1 SGHTA and CDR2 FQGNSA come from the germline V gene. The V gene end was trimmed by 3 bases and the J gene end by 3 bases; junction bases not matched to a gene: 8. The CDR3 is 15 residues long. CDR3 nucleotides: TGTGCCAGCAGCTTTGGGACAGAGAAGATCTACGAGCAGTACTTC. Protein product: CASSFGTEKIYEQYF.

The rearrangement links TRBV6-6 to TRBJ2-5; TRBD1 matches at 7 bases. V shed 6 bases, J shed 0 bases, and the junction held 10 bases outside the gene matches. The germline V gene encodes CDR1 MNHNY and CDR2 SVGAGI (reference sequence). The CDR3 is 16 amino acids. Here the CDR3 reads CASSYNRGPYQETQYF. CDR3 DNA: TGTGCCAGCAGCTATAACAGGGGACCGTACCAAGAGACCCAGTACTTC.

The chain links TRBV20-1 to TRBJ1-1, with D tentatively TRBD1 (6 bases). V lost 2 bases, J lost 2 bases, and 9 bases lay in between. The V gene's germline CDR1 is DFQATT and CDR2 SNEGSKA (reference sequence). The CDR3 loop spans 13 amino acids. The CDR3 loop is CSARLGGNTEAFF. CDR3 nucleotide sequence: TGCAGTGCTAGACTAGGGGGTAACACTGAAGCTTTCTTT.

The chain recombines TRBV6-6 with TRBJ1-5; a possible D gene is TRBD1 (5 bases). Trimming stripped 4 bases from V and 0 bases from J, with 13 bases between. The V gene's germline CDR1 is MNHNY and CDR2 SVGAGI (reference sequence). This CDR3 contains 16 residues. CDR3 sequence (DNA): TGTGCCAGCAGTTCCACGCAGGGAGATAGCAATCAGCCCCAGCATTTT. Translating it yields CASSSTQGDSNQPQHF.

This clonotype has a handful of counts. The chain links TRBV28 to TRBJ2-5, with 9 bases matching TRBD1. The germline V gene has CDR1 MDHEN and CDR2 SYDVKM. Trimming removed 6 bases from V and 12 bases from J; junction bases left unmatched: 8. The CDR3 contains 12 residues. The CDR3 DNA reads as TGTGCCAGCAGCCGGGACAGGGACCCCAAGTACTTC. Amino acid sequence: CASSRDRDPKYF.

There are a few counts of this clonotype. The rearrangement uses TRBV11-3 and TRBJ2-1; no definite D call. V was trimmed by 4 bases and J by 8 bases, leaving 18 bases between them. Per the germline V gene, CDR1 is SGHNT and CDR2 is YENEEA. This CDR3 has 15 amino acids. The CDR3 region has the DNA TGTGCCAGCAGCTCGCGCAGCCCGCTTTTGGATGAGCAGTTCTTC. Translated, it gives CASSSRSPLLDEQFF.

This clonotype has a handful of counts. One base away lies a much larger clone, so this may be a sequencing read error. The chain joins TRBV11-1 to TRBJ2-1; 10 bases align to TRBD2. The DNA end is more similar to TRBJ2-7, so the J call may be wrong. This CDR3 is built from 15 residues. Germline CDR1 and CDR2: SGHAT and FQDESV (reference sequence). CDR3 in DNA: TGTGCCAGCAGCCCTAGCGGGAGCTCCTACAATGAGCAGTACTTC. Protein sequence: CASSPSGSSYNEQYF.

This sequence joins TRBV10-3 and TRBJ1-1; possibly TRBD1 for D (6 bases). Trimming took 6 bases from V and 1 from J, leaving 12 bases between them. The CDR3 runs to 14 residues. CDR1 ENHRY and CDR2 SYGVKD come from the germline V gene. Here the CDR3 DNA reads TGTGCCATCAGGGGGGCGGTGAGGAACACTGAAGCTTTCTTT. Its translation is CAIRGAVRNTEAFF.

The rearrangement links TRBV12-3 or TRBV12-4 to TRBJ1-1, with a weak D call TRBD1 (5 bases). This CDR3 contains 14 residues. Trimming left V 3 bases short and J 3 bases short, with 11 bases between. CDR3 residues: CASSLKGYDTEAFF. CDR3 coding DNA: TGTGCCAGCAGTTTGAAGGGGTATGACACTGAAGCTTTCTTT.

The chain recombines TRBV2 with TRBJ2-7; possible D gene TRBD2, 6 bases. Trimming took off 6 bases at V and 7 bases at J, with 19 bases between the two ends. The CDR3 is 14 residues long. CDR1 SNHLY and CDR2 FYNNEI come from the germline V gene. The CDR3 loop reads CASRGGLELGEQYF. The CDR3 coding sequence is TGTGCCAGCAGGGGAGGACTGGAACTTGGGGAGCAGTACTTC.

V is TRBV6-4 and J is TRBJ1-1; D possibly corresponds to TRBD1 (5 bases). V lost 0 bases, J lost 3 bases, and 8 bases lay in between. Germline-derived CDR1 and CDR2 are MRHNA and SNTAGT. The CDR3 contains 14 residues. The DNA of the CDR3 is TGTGCCAGCAGTGACTCAATAGGGGACACTGAAGCTTTCTTT. Protein product: CASSDSIGDTEAFF.

The rearrangement uses TRBV4-2 and TRBJ1-1; 9 nucleotides align to TRBD1. V dropped 4 bases and J dropped 4; count of bases not matched to a gene: 13. CDR1 is LGHNA, CDR2 YNFKEQ, per germline. This CDR3 is built from 17 residues. This chain's CDR3 is CASSPRTTGGQGTEAFF. The CDR3 bases are TGTGCCAGCAGCCCTCGAACCACAGGGGGCCAGGGCACTGAAGCTTTCTTT.

The chain links TRBV20-1 to TRBJ2-7, with D possibly being TRBD1 (5 bases). Germline-derived CDR1 and CDR2 are DFQATT and SNEGSKA (reference sequence). The CDR3 consists of 16 residues. V dropped 4 bases and J dropped 2 bases, with 21 bases sitting between them. CDR3 protein: CSAKVSSSGITYEQYF. The CDR3 coding sequence is TGCAGTGCTAAAGTAAGCTCGTCAGGGATCACCTACGAGCAGTACTTC.

The chain joins TRBV7-3 to TRBJ2-1; no clear D. Trimming removed 1 base from V and 8 bases from J, with 12 bases in between. The CDR3 totals 14 residues. Germline CDR1 reads SGHTA; CDR2 reads FQGTGA. The CDR3 here is CASSLMAKSDEQFF. The CDR3 DNA is TGTGCCAGCAGCTTAATGGCCAAGTCCGATGAGCAGTTCTTC.

The chain recombines TRBV7-3 with TRBJ2-2, with a possible D match to TRBD2 (6 bases). Between the trimmed V and J ends, which lost 4 bases and 1 base, there was a span of 10 bases. The CDR3 runs 15 residues. Germline loops: CDR1 SGHTA, CDR2 FQGTGA. The CDR3 protein is CASSSRGGNTGELFF. Here the CDR3 DNA reads TGTGCCAGCAGCTCTCGGGGAGGGAACACCGGGGAGCTGTTTTTT.

CDR3 amino acids: CAWSRGLAGVPSSYNEQFF. The DNA for the CDR3 is TGTGCCTGGAGTCGAGGACTAGCGGGAGTCCCGAGCTCCTACAATGAGCAGTTCTTC. The V gene is TRBV30, the J gene TRBJ2-1; 13 bases fit TRBD2. Germline values: CDR1 GTSNPN, CDR2 SVGIG (reference sequence). This CDR3 contains 19 residues. Trimming removed 2 bases from V and 0 bases from J; junction bases left unmatched: 10.

This clonotype came up many times. The genes are TRBV5-1 and TRBJ1-2, with D maybe TRBD1 (6 bases). Germline CDR1 and CDR2: SGHRS and YFSETQ. V was pared by 0 bases and J by 4 bases, with 10 bases between. This CDR3 is 14 amino acids long. The CDR3: CASSLAGEPYGYTF. The CDR3 bases are TGCGCCAGCAGCTTGGCAGGGGAGCCCTATGGCTACACCTTC.

The chain uses TRBV12-5 and TRBJ1-4; possible D gene TRBD1, 6 bases. V lost 6 bases, J lost 7 bases, and 12 bases lay in between. This CDR3 contains 13 residues. The germline CDR1 and CDR2 sequences are LGHNT and FRNRAP. The chain's CDR3 is CASGYVGGEKLFF. CDR3 DNA: TGTGCTAGTGGCTACGTAGGGGGTGAAAAACTGTTTTTT. Looking up the rest from reference TRBV12-5 and TRBJ1-4 gives the full variable domain: DARVTQTPRHKVTEMGQEVTMRCQPILGHNTVFWYRQTMMQGLELLAYFRNRAPLDDSGMPKDRFSAEMPDATLATLKIQPSEPRDSAVYFCASGYVGGEKLFFGSGTQLSVL.